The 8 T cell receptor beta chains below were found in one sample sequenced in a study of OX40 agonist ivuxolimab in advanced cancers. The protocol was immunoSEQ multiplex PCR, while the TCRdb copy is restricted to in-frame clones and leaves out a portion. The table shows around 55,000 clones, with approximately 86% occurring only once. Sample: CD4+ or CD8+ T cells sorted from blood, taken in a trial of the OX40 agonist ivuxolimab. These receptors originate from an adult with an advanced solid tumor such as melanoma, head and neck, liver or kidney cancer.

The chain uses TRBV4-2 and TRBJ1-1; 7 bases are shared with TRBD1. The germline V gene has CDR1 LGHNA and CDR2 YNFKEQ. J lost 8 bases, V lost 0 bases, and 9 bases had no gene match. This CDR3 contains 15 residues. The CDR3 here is CASSQEGGALGEAFF. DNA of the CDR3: TGTGCCAGCAGCCAAGAAGGGGGCGCCCTAGGAGAAGCTTTCTTT.

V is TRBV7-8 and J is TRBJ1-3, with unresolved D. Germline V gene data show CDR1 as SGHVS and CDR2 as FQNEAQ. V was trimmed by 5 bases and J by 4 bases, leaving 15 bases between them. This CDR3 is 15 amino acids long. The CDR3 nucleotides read TGTGCCAGCAGCCCCGACGGAGCGTCAGGAAACACCATATATTTT. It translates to CASSPDGASGNTIYF.

CDR3 residues: CASSSEWGGYTDTQYF. The CDR3, as DNA: TGTGCCAGCAGCTCGGAGTGGGGGGGGTACACAGATACGCAGTATTTT. This sequence joins TRBV7-2 and TRBJ2-3; the match to TRBD2 covers 7 bases. CDR3 length: 16 residues. Trimming cost V 4 bases and J 2 bases; bases outside gene matches: 9. Germline V gives CDR1 SGHTA, CDR2 FQGNSA.

DNA of the CDR3: TGTGCCAGCAGCTTGAGGTCATGGGGCAATCAGCCCCAGCATTTT. It specifies CASSLRSWGNQPQHF. V is TRBV5-8 and J is TRBJ1-5; D not resolved. The CDR3 is made up of 15 amino acids. The germline gives CDR1 SGHTS, CDR2 YDEGEE. With 1 base removed from V and 2 bases from J, the gap between germline ends came to 10 bases. Using reference TRBV5-8 and TRBJ1-5 for the parts outside the CDR3, the full variable domain is EAGVTQSPTHLIKTRGQQATLRCSPISGHTSVYWYQQALGLGLQFLLWYDEGEERNRGNFPPRFSGRQFPNYSSELNVNALELEDSALYLCASSLRSWGNQPQHFGDGTRLSIL.

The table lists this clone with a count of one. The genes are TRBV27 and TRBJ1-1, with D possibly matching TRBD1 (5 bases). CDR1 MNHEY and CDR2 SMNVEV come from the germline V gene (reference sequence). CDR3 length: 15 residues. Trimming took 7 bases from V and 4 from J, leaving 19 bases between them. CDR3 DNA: TGTGCCAGCACCCCTCTGGCGACAAGGGGCACTGAAGCTTTCTTT. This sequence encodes CASTPLATRGTEAFF.

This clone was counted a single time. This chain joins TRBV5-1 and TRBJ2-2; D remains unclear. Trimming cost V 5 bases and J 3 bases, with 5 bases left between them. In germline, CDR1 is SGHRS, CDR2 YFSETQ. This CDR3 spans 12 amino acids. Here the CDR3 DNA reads TGCGCCAGCAGTCGGGACACCGGGGAGCTGTTTTTT. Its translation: CASSRDTGELFF.

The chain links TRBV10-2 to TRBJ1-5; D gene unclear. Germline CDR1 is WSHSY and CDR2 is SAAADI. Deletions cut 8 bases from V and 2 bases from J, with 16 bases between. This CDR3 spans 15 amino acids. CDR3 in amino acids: CASLGGPGRNQPQHF. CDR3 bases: TGCGCCAGCCTCGGAGGCCCGGGCCGCAATCAGCCCCAGCATTTT.

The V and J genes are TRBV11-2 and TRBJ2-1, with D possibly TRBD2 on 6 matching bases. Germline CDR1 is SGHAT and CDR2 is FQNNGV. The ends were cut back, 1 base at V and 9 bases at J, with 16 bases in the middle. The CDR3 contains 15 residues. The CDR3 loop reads CASSLGPSARSEQFF. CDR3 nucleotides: TGTGCCAGCAGCTTAGGACCTAGCGCAAGGAGTGAGCAGTTCTTC.